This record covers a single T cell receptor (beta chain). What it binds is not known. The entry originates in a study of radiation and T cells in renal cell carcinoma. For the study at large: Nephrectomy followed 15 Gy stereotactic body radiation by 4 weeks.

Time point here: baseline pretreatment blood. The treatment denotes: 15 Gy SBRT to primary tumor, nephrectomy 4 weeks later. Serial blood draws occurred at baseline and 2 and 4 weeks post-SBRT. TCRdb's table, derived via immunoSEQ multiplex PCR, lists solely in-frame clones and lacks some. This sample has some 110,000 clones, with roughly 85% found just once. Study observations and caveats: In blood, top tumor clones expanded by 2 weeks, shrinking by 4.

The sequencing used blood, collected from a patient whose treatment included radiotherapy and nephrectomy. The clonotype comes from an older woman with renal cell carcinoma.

In DNA, the CDR3 is TGTGCCAGCAGGCACGGAGGGGAGAAGAGTGGCTACACCTTC. Translated, it gives CASRHGGEKSGYTF. The chain carries TRBV6-6 and TRBJ1-2, with D perhaps matching TRBD1 (5 bases). The V gene's germline CDR1 is MNHNY and CDR2 SVGAGI (reference sequence). CDR3 length: 14 residues. Trimming left V 6 bases short and J 7 bases short, with 18 bases between.